This T cell receptor (beta chain) was obtained from a study of CXCR3-negative and CXCR3-positive naive CD8 T cells. Study at large: The libraries yielded about 150 million TRB reads, about 1.5 +/- 0.3 million each. Study results and caveats: For naive cells, CXCR3-negative and CXCR3-positive subsets had similar TRBV-TRBJ usage; for memory cells, usage differed. Naive subsets did not differ in surface CD5, and TRB CDR3 properties served to infer TCR strength.

This CDR3 is 16 amino acids long. The germline CDR1 and CDR2 sequences are SGHRS and YFSETQ. Concerning this clonotype itself: Antigen specificity is unknown.

Via 5' RACE with UMI labels, TRB cDNA libraries were prepared. Reanalyzing the 5' RACE reads, TCRdb keeps one entry per CDR3 protein, without DNA. The sample includes roughly 7,100 distinct CDR3 sequences. Sequencing was done on a sample of naive CXCR3- CD8+ T cells from blood. As for subset: CD45RO-CCR7+CD27+CD95- naive CD8+ T cells lacking CXCR3 (TNR3-). This TCR came from a human donor in good health. Some clones in this sample may be carry-over from other donors' samples. The chain uses TRBV5-1 and TRBJ2-7; TCRdb gives TRBD2 as the D gene, but with no DNA this cannot be confirmed. CDR3 loop: CASSLKVAEAPYEQYF.